This T cell receptor (beta chain) appears in the sequencing data of a study of control samples from healthy donors and cancer patients. TCRdb's table, derived via immunoSEQ multiplex PCR, lists solely in-frame clones and lacks some. The sample consists of about 160,000 clones, approximately 94% of them appearing once. The sequence was collected from a man in his sixties with colorectal cancer. The sequenced sample was PBMCs.

In DNA form, the CDR3 reads TGTGCCAGTAGTCCAGGGGACTACAATCAGCCCCAGCATTTT. It translates to CASSPGDYNQPQHF. This rearrangement joins TRBV19 to TRBJ1-5, with D perhaps matching TRBD1 (6 bases). The CDR3 runs to 14 residues. Trimming took off 5 bases at V and 3 bases at J, with 11 bases between the two ends. Germline V gives CDR1 LNHDA, CDR2 SQIVND (reference sequence).